Listed here is a single T cell receptor (beta chain). After removal of 6 bases from V and 5 bases from J, the junction contained 11 bases not matched to a gene. Germline lookup yields CDR1 MNHEY and CDR2 SVGAGI. The CDR3 has 15 residues. As originally analysed: For nucleated cells, counts were estimated from reference gene primer amplification. TCRdb keeps only in-frame clones here, not all; method: immunoSEQ multiplex PCR. That table gives V, J and clone size, and the DNA gave D and trimming. Here the sample spans 87,000 or so clones, around 84% being singletons. The data were taken from a study of blood T cell repertoires in COVID-19. Study context: Sites in the United States, Italy and Spain provided acute and convalescent COVID-19 samples. In each case, the material was cDNA or gDNA derived from T cells, B-cell-depleted T cells, or PBMCs.

The source of this sequence is an elderly woman in a cohort sampled during active or convalescent COVID-19. The J gene is TRBJ2-7, the V gene TRBV6-5, with 9 bases that match TRBD1. The sample taken for sequencing was peripheral blood. CDR3 sequence reads: CASSHRGRREDEQYF. CDR3 DNA: TGTGCCAGCAGCCACAGGGGGCGCCGTGAAGACGAGCAGTACTTC.